This record concerns one T cell receptor beta chain sequence. Its antigen is undetermined. TCRdb re-called the 5' RACE reads through MiXCR, storing one row per CDR3 protein. This sample has around 490,000 distinct CDR3 sequences; approximately 20% occur once, and the top ten carry roughly 0.5%. The data were taken from a study of identical twins. The study's findings and limits: Not following the same donors, the study drew its conclusions from cross-sectional statistical analysis.

V was clipped by 3 bases and J by 9 bases; unmatched bases: 5. CDR3 length: 15 residues. Germline CDR1 SGHTA, CDR2 FQGNSA. These data also featured in a second study, about yellow fever vaccine responses in identical twins.

This TCR derives from a woman under 30 in good health. The sample comprised CD4+ T cells sorted from blood. The V and J genes are TRBV7-2 and TRBJ2-1; the match to TRBD2 covers 13 bases. The CDR3 DNA is TGTGCCAGCAGCTTCGGACTAGCGGGAGTGAGTGAGCAGTTCTTC. This encodes CASSFGLAGVSEQFF.